The rows below give T cell receptor beta chains drawn from one sample of a study of blood T cells in healthy people across ages. Each CDR3 protein is one row after TCRdb ran MiXCR on the 5' RACE reads. The table lists approximately 1,000,000 distinct CDR3 sequences, around two fifths of them singletons, with around 12% in the top ten. Sequencing input: blood. All receptors come from a man in his late teens or twenties in good health. Each CDR3 is given with its conserved first and last residue. A D gene is named only where the DNA matches it firmly. A row's size may be missing; if present it is once, few, many or a size class.

j_gene: TRBJ2-2; abundance: -; len: 15; d_gene: TRBD1; v_gene: TRBV7-9; CDR3aa: CASSSGQGAVGELFF; CDR3nt: TGTGCCAGCAGCTCCGGACAGGGGGCGGTCGGGGAGCTGTTTTTT
j_gene: TRBJ1-6; abundance: -; len: 16; d_gene: TRBD1; v_gene: TRBV18; CDR3aa: CASSPGTGLSNSPLHF; CDR3nt: TGTGCCAGCTCACCAGGGACAGGTTTATCAAATTCACCCCTCCACTTT
j_gene: TRBJ1-1; abundance: -; len: 13; d_gene: -; v_gene: TRBV18; CDR3aa: CASSGGPPYGAFF; CDR3nt: TGTGCCAGCTCAGGGGGGCCACCCTATGGGGCTTTCTTT
j_gene: TRBJ2-1; abundance: -; len: 15; d_gene: TRBD2; v_gene: TRBV27; CDR3aa: CASSLLAGGPPEQFF; CDR3nt: TGTGCCAGCAGTCTTCTAGCGGGGGGGCCCCCTGAGCAGTTCTTC
j_gene: TRBJ2-3; abundance: once; len: 13; d_gene: -; v_gene: TRBV15; CDR3aa: CATGRSRGDTQYF; CDR3nt: TGTGCCACCGGCAGATCCCGCGGAGATACGCAGTATTTT
j_gene: TRBJ2-3; abundance: few; len: 15; d_gene: -; v_gene: TRBV5-1; CDR3aa: CASTSRDGERRRQYF; CDR3nt: TGCGCCAGCACTTCCCGGGACGGCGAAAGGAGGAGGCAGTATTTT
j_gene: TRBJ1-5; abundance: -; len: 11; d_gene: -; v_gene: TRBV6-2/TRBV6-3; CDR3aa: CASSRDQIQHF; CDR3nt: TGTGCCAGCAGCAGGGACCAGATCCAGCATTTT
j_gene: TRBJ1-5; abundance: -; len: 16; d_gene: TRBD1; v_gene: TRBV12-3/TRBV12-4; CDR3aa: CASSGRTGRSNQPQHF; CDR3nt: TGTGCCAGCAGTGGGAGGACAGGGAGAAGCAATCAGCCCCAGCATTTT
j_gene: TRBJ1-1; abundance: few; len: 15; d_gene: -; v_gene: TRBV7-9; CDR3aa: CASSPTGNMNTEAFF; CDR3nt: TGTGCCAGCAGCCCTACGGGGAATATGAACACTGAAGCTTTCTTT
j_gene: TRBJ2-7; abundance: -; len: 15; d_gene: -; v_gene: TRBV29-1; CDR3aa: CSVETYEESYNEQYF; CDR3nt: TGCAGCGTTGAAACGTACGAGGAGTCCTACAATGAGCAGTACTTC
j_gene: TRBJ1-2; abundance: -; len: 15; d_gene: TRBD1; v_gene: TRBV10-3; CDR3aa: CAISDDGQGGYGYTF; CDR3nt: TGTGCCATCAGTGACGATGGACAGGGAGGCTATGGCTACACCTTC
j_gene: TRBJ2-3; abundance: -; len: 14; d_gene: -; v_gene: TRBV20-1; CDR3aa: CSARDSRYTDTQYF; CDR3nt: TGCAGTGCTAGAGATAGCAGATACACAGATACGCAGTATTTT
j_gene: TRBJ1-6; abundance: -; len: 17; d_gene: -; v_gene: TRBV20-1; CDR3aa: CSARGSGRSVLNSPLHF; CDR3nt: TGCAGTGCTAGAGGTAGTGGGCGGTCAGTCCTTAATTCACCCCTCCACTTT
j_gene: TRBJ1-1; abundance: -; len: 14; d_gene: -; v_gene: TRBV6-1; CDR3aa: CASTFGYMDTEAFF; CDR3nt: TGTGCCAGCACTTTCGGGTATATGGACACTGAAGCTTTCTTT
j_gene: TRBJ2-2; abundance: -; len: 12; d_gene: -; v_gene: TRBV7-2; CDR3aa: CASILNTGELFF; CDR3nt: TGTGCCAGCATCCTGAACACCGGGGAGCTGTTTTTT
j_gene: TRBJ2-3; abundance: -; len: 15; d_gene: -; v_gene: TRBV27; CDR3aa: CASSGRELVGSTQYF; CDR3nt: TGTGCCAGCAGTGGCCGGGAACTAGTCGGCAGCACGCAGTATTTT
j_gene: TRBJ2-1; abundance: few; len: 15; d_gene: TRBD2; v_gene: TRBV10-3; CDR3aa: CAIMAGLADYNEQFF; CDR3nt: TGTGCCATCATGGCTGGACTAGCGGACTACAATGAGCAGTTCTTC
j_gene: TRBJ1-2; abundance: -; len: 15; d_gene: -; v_gene: TRBV12-2; CDR3aa: CASRFGHAVNYGYTF; CDR3nt: TGTGCAAGTCGCTTTGGGCACGCCGTTAACTATGGCTACACCTTC
j_gene: TRBJ1-1; abundance: -; len: 14; d_gene: -; v_gene: TRBV14; CDR3aa: CASSLKGGSTEAFF; CDR3nt: TGTGCCAGCAGCCTAAAGGGGGGATCCACTGAAGCTTTCTTT
j_gene: TRBJ1-1; abundance: -; len: 14; d_gene: -; v_gene: TRBV5-1; CDR3aa: CASSLDSGYTEAFF; CDR3nt: TGCGCCAGCAGCTTGGATTCCGGGTACACTGAAGCTTTCTTT
j_gene: TRBJ2-5; abundance: -; len: 14; d_gene: -; v_gene: TRBV4-1; CDR3aa: CASSLVVVQETQYF; CDR3nt: TGCGCCAGCAGTCTGGTAGTGGTCCAAGAGACCCAGTACTTC
j_gene: TRBJ1-2; abundance: many; len: 14; d_gene: -; v_gene: TRBV12-3/TRBV12-4; CDR3aa: CASSLVGRDYGYTF; CDR3nt: TGTGCCAGCAGTTTAGTCGGACGGGACTATGGCTACACCTTC
j_gene: TRBJ1-1; abundance: -; len: 15; d_gene: -; v_gene: TRBV7-9; CDR3aa: CASSLDWAGQTEAFF; CDR3nt: TGTGCCAGCAGCTTGGATTGGGCAGGGCAGACTGAAGCTTTCTTT
j_gene: TRBJ2-1; abundance: many; len: 12; d_gene: -; v_gene: TRBV29-1; CDR3aa: CSVEGFYNEQFF; CDR3nt: TGCAGCGTTGAGGGGTTCTACAATGAGCAGTTCTTC
j_gene: TRBJ2-5; abundance: -; len: 14; d_gene: -; v_gene: TRBV6-5; CDR3aa: CASSYLAGRETQYF; CDR3nt: TGTGCCAGCAGTTACTTGGCGGGGAGAGAGACCCAGTACTTC
j_gene: TRBJ1-2; abundance: -; len: 14; d_gene: -; v_gene: TRBV12-3/TRBV12-4; CDR3aa: CASSLTGKGYGYTF; CDR3nt: TGTGCCAGCAGTTTAACGGGGAAGGGCTATGGCTACACCTTC
j_gene: TRBJ2-3; abundance: -; len: 14; d_gene: -; v_gene: TRBV4-3; CDR3aa: CASSQDTGVGTQYF; CDR3nt: TGCGCCAGCAGCCAAGATACGGGTGTTGGCACGCAGTATTTT
j_gene: TRBJ2-3; abundance: -; len: 15; d_gene: TRBD1; v_gene: TRBV5-1; CDR3aa: CASSSYQGATDTQYF; CDR3nt: TGCGCCAGCAGCTCATACCAGGGGGCCACAGATACGCAGTATTTT
j_gene: TRBJ2-5; abundance: -; len: 15; d_gene: -; v_gene: TRBV2; CDR3aa: CASSVSSSGQETQYF; CDR3nt: TGTGCCAGCAGTGTTTCGAGTAGCGGCCAAGAGACCCAGTACTTC
j_gene: TRBJ2-3; abundance: few; len: 14; d_gene: -; v_gene: TRBV9; CDR3aa: CASAQIPSTDTQYF; CDR3nt: TGTGCCAGCGCACAGATCCCTAGCACAGATACGCAGTATTTT
j_gene: TRBJ2-7; abundance: few; len: 14; d_gene: TRBD2; v_gene: TRBV20-1; CDR3aa: CSALQRGAIYEQYF; CDR3nt: TGCAGTGCCCTCCAGCGGGGGGCCATATACGAGCAGTACTTC
j_gene: TRBJ1-2; abundance: few; len: 14; d_gene: TRBD1; v_gene: TRBV11-1; CDR3aa: CASSSTTGIAGYTF; CDR3nt: TGTGCCAGCAGCTCGACGACAGGGATCGCGGGCTACACCTTC
j_gene: TRBJ1-5; abundance: few; len: 15; d_gene: -; v_gene: TRBV9; CDR3aa: CASSVAGLTNQPQHF; CDR3nt: TGTGCCAGCAGCGTAGCTGGGTTGACCAATCAGCCCCAGCATTTT
j_gene: TRBJ1-2; abundance: -; len: 14; d_gene: TRBD1; v_gene: TRBV20-1; CDR3aa: CSARDGGGGYGYTF; CDR3nt: TGCAGTGCTAGAGATGGAGGGGGCGGCTATGGCTACACCTTC
j_gene: TRBJ1-1; abundance: -; len: 14; d_gene: -; v_gene: TRBV20-1; CDR3aa: CSARDAGRGLEAFF; CDR3nt: TGCAGTGCTAGAGACGCAGGGCGAGGTCTTGAAGCTTTCTTT
j_gene: TRBJ2-2; abundance: -; len: 15; d_gene: TRBD2; v_gene: TRBV20-1; CDR3aa: CSASSGLEVTGELFF; CDR3nt: TGCAGTGCTAGTAGCGGACTAGAGGTCACCGGGGAGCTGTTTTTT
j_gene: TRBJ2-7; abundance: many; len: 13; d_gene: -; v_gene: TRBV28; CDR3aa: CASSYQDSYEQYF; CDR3nt: TGTGCCAGCAGTTACCAGGACAGCTACGAGCAGTACTTC
j_gene: TRBJ1-5; abundance: many; len: 14; d_gene: TRBD1; v_gene: TRBV24-1; CDR3aa: CATSDSDRDQPQHF; CDR3nt: TGTGCCACCAGTGATTCTGACAGGGATCAGCCCCAGCATTTT
j_gene: TRBJ1-5; abundance: once; len: 14; d_gene: -; v_gene: TRBV19; CDR3aa: CASSINHSNQPQHF; CDR3nt: TGTGCCAGTAGTATAAATCATAGCAATCAGCCCCAGCATTTT
j_gene: TRBJ1-6; abundance: -; len: 16; d_gene: -; v_gene: TRBV10-3; CDR3aa: CAISVSDPSEGSPLHF; CDR3nt: TGTGCCATCAGTGTGAGCGACCCTAGTGAAGGGAGCCCCCTCCACTTT
j_gene: TRBJ1-5; abundance: -; len: 14; d_gene: TRBD1; v_gene: TRBV4-2; CDR3aa: CASSQQGVSQPQHF; CDR3nt: TGTGCCAGCAGCCAACAGGGGGTATCTCAGCCCCAGCATTTT
j_gene: TRBJ2-1; abundance: many; len: 16; d_gene: -; v_gene: TRBV4-1; CDR3aa: CASSGAIRTSYNEQFF; CDR3nt: TGCGCCAGCAGCGGGGCTATCCGGACTTCCTACAATGAGCAGTTCTTC
j_gene: TRBJ2-1; abundance: -; len: 14; d_gene: -; v_gene: TRBV29-1; CDR3aa: CSVQSILLRETQFF; CDR3nt: TGCAGCGTCCAGTCGATTCTCCTTAGAGAGACCCAGTTCTTC
j_gene: TRBJ1-5; abundance: few; len: 16; d_gene: TRBD1; v_gene: TRBV20-1; CDR3aa: CSARVQGASSNQPQHF; CDR3nt: TGCAGTGCTAGAGTACAGGGGGCATCTAGCAATCAGCCCCAGCATTTT